These 13 T cell receptor beta chains were all obtained from the same sample, sequenced in a study of blood T cell repertoires in COVID-19. Clones were read by immunoSEQ multiplex PCR, and TCRdb kept only the in-frame ones, dropping some. The repertoire holds about 210,000 clones, with roughly nine tenths as singletons. The sequenced sample was peripheral blood. The origin of the receptors is a man younger than 45 with acute or convalescent COVID-19.

The V and J genes are TRBV7-2 and TRBJ2-2; no firm D call. V shed 2 bases and J shed 3 bases, with 4 bases lying between them. This CDR3 has 13 residues. The germline gives CDR1 SGHTA, CDR2 FQGNSA. The CDR3 bases are TGTGCCAGCAGCTTAACATACACCGGGGAGCTGTTTTTT. This codes for CASSLTYTGELFF.

The chain carries TRBV19 and TRBJ1-3, with 10 bases identical to TRBD1. Germline CDR1 LNHDA, CDR2 SQIVND (reference sequence). Trimming removed 6 bases from V and 4 bases from J; junction bases left unmatched: 9. The CDR3 totals 16 residues. DNA of the CDR3: TGTGCCAGTAGAACCGGGACAGGGGTAGGAGGAAACACCATATATTTT. It encodes CASRTGTGVGGNTIYF. The whole variable domain, filled in from reference TRBV19 and TRBJ1-3, reads DGGITQSPKYLFRKEGQNVTLSCEQNLNHDAMYWYRQDPGQGLRLIYYSQIVNDFQKGDIAEGYSVSREKKESFPLTVTSAQKNPTAFYLCASRTGTGVGGNTIYFGEGSWLTVV.

This clone was picked up many times. The rearrangement links TRBV19 to TRBJ1-5; D perhaps matches TRBD1 (5 bases). The CDR3 spans 16 residues. Germline loops: CDR1 LNHDA, CDR2 SQIVND (reference sequence). With 6 bases removed from V and 3 bases from J, the gap between germline ends came to 18 bases. CDR3 bases: TGTGCCAGTAGGGTCCCTCGGGACTCTTACAATCAGCCCCAGCATTTT. This encodes CASRVPRDSYNQPQHF.

The chain couples TRBV7-9 to TRBJ2-3; TRBD2 agrees at 13 bases. This CDR3 has 18 residues. Germline-derived CDR1 and CDR2 are SEHNR and FQNEAQ (reference sequence). Germline trimming cut 8 bases from V and 1 base from J; bases unmatched to any gene: 12. This CDR3 reads CASARGTSGVPGTDTQYF. The CDR3 bases are TGTGCCAGCGCTAGAGGGACTAGCGGGGTCCCTGGCACAGATACGCAGTATTTT.

The chain uses TRBV5-1 and TRBJ2-7, with 10 bases that match TRBD2. The CDR3 covers 17 residues. The germline V gene encodes CDR1 SGHRS and CDR2 YFSETQ. V trimming: 4 bases; J trimming: 2 bases; junction bases outside the gene matches: 12. The CDR3 nucleotides read TGCGCCAGCAGCCTTGGGATTACTAGCGGGACCGCCTACGAGCAGTACTTC. Translation gives CASSLGITSGTAYEQYF.

This clone was seen only once. V gene TRBV6-5 combines with J gene TRBJ2-7, with 8 bases that match TRBD1. Germline V lookup: CDR1 MNHEY, CDR2 SVGAGI. With V trimmed by 7 bases and J by 7 bases, 6 bases remained unmatched. This CDR3 comprises 12 residues. The CDR3 bases are TGTGCCAGCAAAACAGGGGGGAGGGAGCAGTACTTC. Translated: CASKTGGREQYF.

The chain combines TRBV19 with TRBJ1-5; a weak D match, TRBD1 (6 bases). Trimming took 5 bases from V and 3 from J, leaving 14 bases between them. In germline, CDR1 is LNHDA, CDR2 SQIVND (reference sequence). The CDR3 contains 15 residues. This CDR3 is CASSSDRSFNQPQHF. In DNA form, the CDR3 reads TGTGCCAGTAGTTCCGACAGGTCGTTCAATCAGCCCCAGCATTTT.

The V call is TRBV3-1 (or the pseudogene TRBV3-2), the J call TRBJ2-3; 11 positions agree with TRBD2. Germline CDR1 reads LGHDT; CDR2 reads YNNKEL (reference sequence). V lost 4 bases to trimming and J lost 7 bases; unmatched junction nucleotides: 7. The CDR3 is made up of 15 amino acids. Here the CDR3 DNA reads TGTGCCAGCAGCCCCCCGACTAGCGGGATAAATACGCAGTATTTT. Protein sequence: CASSPPTSGINTQYF.

The V gene is TRBV3-1 (or the pseudogene TRBV3-2), the J gene TRBJ1-4; unclear D gene. Germline CDR1 LGHDT, CDR2 YNNKEL (reference sequence). Deletions cut 2 bases from V and 8 bases from J, with 9 bases between. The CDR3 length is 13 residues. The CDR3 sequence: CASSQQLGEKLFF. DNA for the CDR3: TGTGCCAGCAGCCAACAACTCGGGGAAAAACTGTTTTTT.

The CDR3 nucleotides are TGTGCCAGCAGCCTTAGCGGGAGGTACGAGCAGTACTTC. It specifies CASSLSGRYEQYF. The chain uses TRBV27 and TRBJ2-7; 10 nucleotides match TRBD2. After removal of 6 bases from V and 4 bases from J, the junction contained 3 bases not matched to a gene. From germline, CDR1 is MNHEY and CDR2 SMNVEV (reference sequence). There are 13 residues in the CDR3.

The rearrangement joins TRBV7-2 to TRBJ2-7, with a possible D match to TRBD1 (6 bases). Looked up from germline, CDR1 is SGHTA and CDR2 is FQGNSA. The CDR3 loop spans 15 amino acids. The V and J ends lost 5 bases and 3 bases respectively, with 17 bases between them. CDR3 residues: CASSPTGTHSYEQYF. CDR3 bases: TGTGCCAGCAGCCCAACCGGGACACATAGCTACGAGCAGTACTTC.

V is TRBV4-1 and J is TRBJ1-2; no clear D gene. V was cut by 0 bases and J by 4 bases, with 15 bases left in between. Germline lookup yields CDR1 MGHRA and CDR2 YSYEKL. This CDR3 comprises 16 residues. The CDR3 is CASSQDSGLAGYGYTF. In nucleotides, the CDR3 is TGCGCCAGCAGCCAAGATTCTGGCCTAGCGGGCTATGGCTACACCTTC.

This clone was seen once. This chain connects TRBV7-9 to TRBJ1-2; 8 bases line up with TRBD1. Germline CDR1 SEHNR, CDR2 FQNEAQ (reference sequence). The CDR3 loop spans 14 amino acids. V trimming: 7 bases; J trimming: 8 bases; junction bases outside the gene matches: 12. The CDR3 bases are TGTGCCAGCATCAGAACAGGGGGTTTCGAAGGCTACACCTTC. Translation gives CASIRTGGFEGYTF.